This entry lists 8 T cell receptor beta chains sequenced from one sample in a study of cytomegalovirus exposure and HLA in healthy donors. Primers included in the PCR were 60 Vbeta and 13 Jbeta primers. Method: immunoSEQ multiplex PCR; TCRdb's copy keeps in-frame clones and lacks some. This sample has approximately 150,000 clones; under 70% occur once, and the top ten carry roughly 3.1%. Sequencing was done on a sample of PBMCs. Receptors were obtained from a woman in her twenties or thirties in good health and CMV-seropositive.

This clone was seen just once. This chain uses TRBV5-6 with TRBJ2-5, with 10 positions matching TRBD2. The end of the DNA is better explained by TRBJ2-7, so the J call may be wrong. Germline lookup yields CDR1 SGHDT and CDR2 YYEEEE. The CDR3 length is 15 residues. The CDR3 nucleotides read TGTGCCAGCAGCTTCGGACTAGCGGTCTCCTACGAGCAGTACTTC. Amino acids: CASSFGLAVSYEQYF.

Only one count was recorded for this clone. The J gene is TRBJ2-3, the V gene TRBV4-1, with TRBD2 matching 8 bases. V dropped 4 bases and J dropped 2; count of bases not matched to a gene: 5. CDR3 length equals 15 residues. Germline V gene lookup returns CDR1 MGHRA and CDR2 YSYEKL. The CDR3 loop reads CASSLAGLDTDTQYF. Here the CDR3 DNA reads TGCGCCAGCAGCCTAGCGGGACTAGACACAGATACGCAGTATTTT.

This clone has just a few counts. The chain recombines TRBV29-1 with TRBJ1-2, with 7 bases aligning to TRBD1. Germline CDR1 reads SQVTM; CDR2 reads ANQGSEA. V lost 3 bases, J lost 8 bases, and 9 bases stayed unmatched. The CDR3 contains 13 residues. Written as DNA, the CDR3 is TGCAGCGTTGACCCGACAGGGTTTGGAGGCTACACCTTC. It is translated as CSVDPTGFGGYTF.

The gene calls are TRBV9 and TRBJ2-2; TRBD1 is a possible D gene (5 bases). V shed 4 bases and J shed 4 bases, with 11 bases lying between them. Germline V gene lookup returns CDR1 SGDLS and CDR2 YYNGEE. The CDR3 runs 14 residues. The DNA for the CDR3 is TGTGCCAGCAGCTCTCGACAGATCACCGGGGAGCTGTTTTTT. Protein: CASSSRQITGELFF.

CDR3 sequence (DNA): TGCGCCAGCAGTCGTTCTGGGCCCGAAAAACTGTTTTTT. Its translation: CASSRSGPEKLFF. The chain couples TRBV10-2 to TRBJ1-4; D unresolved. Germline V gene data show CDR1 as WSHSY and CDR2 as SAAADI. With 5 bases removed from V and 8 bases from J, the gap between germline ends came to 12 bases. CDR3 size: 13 residues.

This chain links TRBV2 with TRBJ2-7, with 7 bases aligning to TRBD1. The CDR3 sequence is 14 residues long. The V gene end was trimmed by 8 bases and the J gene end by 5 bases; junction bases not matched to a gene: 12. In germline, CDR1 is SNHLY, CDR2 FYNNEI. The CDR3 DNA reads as TGTGCCAGCCGGCAAGCGACAGGGTGGAACGAGCAGTACTTC. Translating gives CASRQATGWNEQYF.

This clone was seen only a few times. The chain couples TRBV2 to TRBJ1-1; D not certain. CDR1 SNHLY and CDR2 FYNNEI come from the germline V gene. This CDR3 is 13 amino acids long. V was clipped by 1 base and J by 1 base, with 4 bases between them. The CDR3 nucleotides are TGTGCCAGCAGTGAAGACTCGAACACTGAAGCTTTCTTT. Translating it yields CASSEDSNTEAFF.

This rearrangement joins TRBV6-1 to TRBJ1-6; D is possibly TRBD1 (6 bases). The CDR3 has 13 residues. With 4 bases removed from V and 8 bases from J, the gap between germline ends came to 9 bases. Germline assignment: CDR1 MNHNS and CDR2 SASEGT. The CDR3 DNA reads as TGTGCCAGCAGTGTGGCAGGGGATTCACCCCTCCACTTT. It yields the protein CASSVAGDSPLHF.